Below are 27 T cell receptor beta chains sequenced from a single sample in a study of shared clonotypes between healthy human individuals. Sequencing used immunoSEQ multiplex PCR; TCRdb keeps in-frame clones, though not all of them. The data show some 1,600,000 clones, 98% seen once. Sequencing was done on a sample of naive CD4+ T cells sorted from blood. As for subset: CD45RA+ positively selected. The receptor set was obtained from a young man in good health.

The genes are TRBV5-8 and TRBJ1-5, with TRBD1 identical over 7 bases. The V gene end was trimmed by 6 bases and the J gene end by 4 bases; junction bases not matched to a gene: 4. This CDR3 has 13 residues. The V gene's germline CDR1 is SGHTS and CDR2 YDEGEE. DNA for the CDR3: TGTGCCAGCACCCGGGACAGTAATCAGCCCCAGCATTTT. Translated, it gives CASTRDSNQPQHF.

A word on this clone: Additional DNA sequences in this sample encode the identical CDR3. The chain is built from TRBV28 and TRBJ2-1, with 8 bases identical to TRBD1. Germline trimming cut 6 bases from V and 1 base from J; bases unmatched to any gene: 5. Germline loops: CDR1 MDHEN, CDR2 SYDVKM. This CDR3 region has 15 residues. This CDR3 reads CASRPGGNSYNEQFF. CDR3 coding DNA: TGTGCCAGCAGACCAGGGGGCAATTCCTACAATGAGCAGTTCTTC.

The V and J genes are TRBV15 and TRBJ2-4; perhaps TRBD1 as D (5 bases). V was cut by 0 bases and J by 1 base, with 13 bases left in between. Per germline, CDR1 LNHNV and CDR2 YYDKDF (reference sequence). The CDR3 has 17 amino acids. The CDR3 DNA reads as TGTGCCACCAGCAGAGATGAATTGGGGCTGGCCAAAAACATTCAGTACTTC. Amino acid sequence: CATSRDELGLAKNIQYF.

V and J are TRBV18 and TRBJ2-1; the match to TRBD1 covers 7 bases. CDR1 and CDR2 from the germline V gene are KGHSH and LQKENI. This CDR3 comprises 16 residues. V shed 8 bases and J 4 bases; nucleotides not matched to a gene: 14. CDR3 nucleotide sequence: TGTGCCAGCCGGAGAACGGGACAGCTTATTTACAATGAGCAGTTCTTC. The encoded protein is CASRRTGQLIYNEQFF.

J is TRBJ1-5 and V is TRBV16; 7 nucleotides match TRBD1. Germline-derived CDR1 and CDR2 are KGHSY and FQNENV. With V trimmed by 2 bases and J by 6 bases, 13 bases remained unmatched. This CDR3 comprises 17 residues. The CDR3 loop reads CASSQKGNRQGSQPQHF. The CDR3 bases are TGTGCCAGCAGCCAAAAGGGTAATCGACAGGGCAGTCAGCCCCAGCATTTT.

This clone is a singleton in its sample. The chain carries TRBV6-5 and TRBJ1-5; no reliable D call. V shed 7 bases and J shed 2 bases, with 9 bases lying between them. This CDR3 is 13 amino acids long. Germline loops: CDR1 MNHEY, CDR2 SVGAGI. The CDR3 DNA reads TGTGCCAGCACTTCTACTGGCAATCAGCCCCAGCATTTT. The encoded protein is CASTSTGNQPQHF.

The J gene is TRBJ2-6, the V gene TRBV19, with D perhaps TRBD1 (6 bases). The length of the CDR3 is 16 residues. Germline assignment: CDR1 LNHDA and CDR2 SQIVND (reference sequence). V was cut by 7 bases and J by 0 bases, with 13 bases left in between. The DNA for the CDR3 is TGTGCCAGTAAAACAACGGGACACTCTGGGGCCAACGTCCTGACTTTC. Amino acids: CASKTTGHSGANVLTF.

The gene calls are TRBV28 and TRBJ1-2; D gene unclear. Trimming pared 5 bases from V and 1 base from J, leaving 17 bases between. The CDR3 covers 16 residues. From germline, CDR1 is MDHEN and CDR2 SYDVKM. The CDR3 nucleotides read TGTGCCAGCAGTCCCGAGGTTGGGGAACTTAACTATGGCTACACCTTC. Its protein is CASSPEVGELNYGYTF.

This clone has a single count. The chain uses TRBV5-1 and TRBJ2-1; 14 bases line up with TRBD2. With V trimmed by 0 bases and J by 7 bases, 6 bases remained unmatched. This CDR3 region has 17 residues. Germline CDR1 is SGHRS and CDR2 is YFSETQ. CDR3 sequence reads: CASSLDLGLAGGNEQFF. The CDR3 DNA sequence: TGCGCCAGCAGCTTGGACCTCGGACTAGCGGGAGGAAATGAGCAGTTCTTC.

The chain is built from TRBV11-2 and TRBJ2-2, with no clear D. Germline V gives CDR1 SGHAT, CDR2 FQNNGV. The CDR3 length is 16 residues. Between the trimmed V and J ends, which lost 5 bases and 0 bases, there was a span of 13 bases. The CDR3 region is CASSLQPAPNTGELFF. The DNA of the CDR3 is TGTGCCAGCAGCCTCCAACCAGCGCCGAACACCGGGGAGCTGTTTTTT.

The chain links TRBV28 to TRBJ2-7; 7 nucleotides align to TRBD2. This CDR3 is built from 17 residues. Germline V lookup: CDR1 MDHEN, CDR2 SYDVKM. V lost 5 bases to trimming and J lost 2 bases; unmatched junction nucleotides: 15. DNA for the CDR3: TGTGCCAGCAGTCGCACGGGACTACCGGATTACGCCTACGAGCAGTACTTC. Its translation is CASSRTGLPDYAYEQYF.

About this clone: The same CDR3 arises from other DNA sequences in this sample as well. The chain has TRBV28 and TRBJ2-7, with D unresolved. The CDR3 loop spans 14 amino acids. The germline V and J ends were trimmed by 5 bases and 4 bases, with 15 bases remaining between them. Germline lookup yields CDR1 MDHEN and CDR2 SYDVKM. In DNA, the CDR3 is TGTGCCAGCAGTCTCACTGGTGGTAATTACGAGCAGTACTTC. It is translated as CASSLTGGNYEQYF.

The chain employs TRBV13 and TRBJ2-1, with TRBD1 identical over 7 bases. Germline V gives CDR1 PRHDT, CDR2 FYEKMQ (reference sequence). V gave up 2 bases and J gave up 8 bases; unmatched junction bases: 12. CDR3 size: 16 residues. In DNA form, the CDR3 reads TGTGCCAGCAGCTTACTAGACAGGGTAAAGTCCCATGAGCAGTTCTTC. This sequence encodes CASSLLDRVKSHEQFF.

This clone was recorded a few times. Distinct nucleotide sequences in the sample also encode this CDR3. This sequence joins TRBV5-1 and TRBJ2-1; 13 bases map to TRBD2. The CDR3 spans 15 residues. Germline loops: CDR1 SGHRS, CDR2 YFSETQ. V lost 2 bases and J lost 8; bases outside the gene matches: 4. The CDR3 DNA is TGCGCCAGCAGCTTACTAGCGGGAGGGCCCCATGAGCAGTTCTTC. Its translation: CASSLLAGGPHEQFF.

The count of this clone is one. The CDR3 is CASSFSETQYF. The CDR3 DNA sequence: TGTGCCAGCAGCTTTTCGGAGACCCAGTACTTC. The genes are TRBV11-2 and TRBJ2-5; D unresolved. Germline CDR1 and CDR2: SGHAT and FQNNGV. V was trimmed by 3 bases and J by 5 bases, leaving 4 bases between them. This CDR3 is 11 amino acids long.

The chain is built from TRBV6-5 and TRBJ2-6; possible D gene TRBD2, 6 bases. V dropped 7 bases and J dropped 0 bases, with 10 bases sitting between them. Germline CDR1 is MNHEY and CDR2 is SVGAGI. This CDR3 contains 15 residues. The CDR3 DNA follows: TGTGCCAGCACTAACGGGGGCTCTGGGGCCAACGTCCTGACTTTC. Encoded protein: CASTNGGSGANVLTF.

This chain uses TRBV6-4 with TRBJ2-3, with TRBD2 identical over 7 bases. The CDR3 contains 15 residues. V was pared by 4 bases and J by 1 base, with 5 bases of the junction left unmatched. Per the germline V gene, CDR1 is MRHNA and CDR2 is SNTAGT. For the CDR3, the DNA is TGTGCCAGCAGTGCCCAGGCGGGGGGCACAGATACGCAGTATTTT. This gives the protein CASSAQAGGTDTQYF.

This clone has only one observation. The V call is TRBV5-1, the J call TRBJ1-1; 10 bases match TRBD1. The CDR3 runs 15 residues. V was clipped by 4 bases and J by 4 bases; unmatched bases: 7. CDR1 is SGHRS and CDR2 is YFSETQ in the germline V gene. The CDR3 DNA reads as TGCGCCAGCAGCCCGGGACAGGGGATATTCACTGAAGCTTTCTTT. Protein product: CASSPGQGIFTEAFF. The whole variable domain, filled in from reference TRBV5-1 and TRBJ1-1, reads KAGVTQTPRYLIKTRGQQVTLSCSPISGHRSVSWYQQTPGQGLQFLFEYFSETQRNKGNFPGRFSGRQFSNSRSEMNVSTLELGDSALYLCASSPGQGIFTEAFFGQGTRLTVV.

This chain uses TRBV9 with TRBJ2-5, with 9 positions matching TRBD2. V was clipped by 0 bases and J by 5 bases; unmatched bases: 8. Germline CDR1 SGDLS, CDR2 YYNGEE. The CDR3 runs 16 residues. This chain's CDR3 is CASSVGGSGRGETQYF. CDR3 sequence (DNA): TGTGCCAGCAGCGTAGGAGGTAGCGGGAGAGGGGAGACCCAGTACTTC.

The chain uses TRBV7-9 and TRBJ2-5; 14 bases agree with TRBD2. Germline V lookup: CDR1 SEHNR, CDR2 FQNEAQ (reference sequence). The CDR3 has 15 amino acids. Germline trimming cut 8 bases from V and 5 bases from J; bases unmatched to any gene: 7. The CDR3 loop is CASRLTSGRAETQYF. The DNA for the CDR3 is TGTGCCAGCCGCCTGACTAGCGGGAGGGCGGAGACCCAGTACTTC. Filled out from reference TRBV7-9 and TRBJ2-5, the complete variable domain reads DTGVSQNPRHKITKRGQNVTFRCDPISEHNRLYWYRQTLGQGPEFLTYFQNEAQLEKSRLLSDRFSAERPKGSFSTLEIQRTEQGDSAMYLCASRLTSGRAETQYFGPGTRLLVL.

The chain uses TRBV28 and TRBJ1-2; the D is unclear. V was cut by 5 bases and J by 7 bases, with 8 bases left in between. This CDR3 comprises 11 residues. Germline V gives CDR1 MDHEN, CDR2 SYDVKM. For the CDR3, the DNA is TGTGCCAGCAGTCCTCAATCTGGCTACACCTTC. It encodes CASSPQSGYTF.

V usage is TRBV19 and J usage is TRBJ1-4; unclear D gene. Between the trimmed V and J ends, which lost 5 bases and 4 bases, there was a span of 11 bases. Germline V CDR1 and CDR2: LNHDA, SQIVND (reference sequence). This CDR3 contains 14 residues. This CDR3 reads CASSLLGGNEKLFF. CDR3 in DNA: TGTGCCAGTAGTCTGCTTGGAGGTAATGAAAAACTGTTTTTT.

The J gene is TRBJ2-2, the V gene TRBV2; no clear D. The germline CDR1 and CDR2 sequences are SNHLY and FYNNEI. V lost 1 base and J 4 bases, leaving 10 bases between the germline ends. This CDR3 has 15 residues. CDR3 protein: CASSEVSMVTGELFF. The CDR3 DNA follows: TGTGCCAGCAGTGAAGTTAGCATGGTCACCGGGGAGCTGTTTTTT.

The chain uses TRBV5-1 and TRBJ2-5; D assignment may be TRBD1 or TRBD2 (5 bases each). Germline V gives CDR1 SGHRS, CDR2 YFSETQ. V lost 4 bases and J lost 5, with 15 bases in between. The CDR3 is 14 amino acids. The CDR3 DNA follows: TGCGCCAGCAGCGCCCTCGAGGGGCGCGAGACCCAGTACTTC. Its translation is CASSALEGRETQYF.

V is TRBV5-1 and J is TRBJ2-3; 9 nucleotides match TRBD2. V was clipped by 5 bases and J by 4 bases; unmatched bases: 8. The CDR3 runs 15 residues. The germline V gene encodes CDR1 SGHRS and CDR2 YFSETQ. CDR3 sequence reads: CASSITGTSSDTQYF. The CDR3 DNA reads TGCGCCAGCAGTATTACCGGGACTAGCTCAGATACGCAGTATTTT.

CDR3 nucleotide sequence: TGTGCCAGCAGCAGACAGGGGCGGGAAAAACTGTTTTTT. Its protein product is CASSRQGREKLFF. The J gene is TRBJ1-4, the V gene TRBV13; TRBD1 agrees at 8 bases. J was trimmed by 8 bases and V by 5 bases; bases with no gene match: 4. Germline V lookup: CDR1 PRHDT, CDR2 FYEKMQ (reference sequence). CDR3 length: 13 amino acids.

The chain joins TRBV29-1 to TRBJ1-1; TRBD1 matches 8 bases. Looked up from germline, CDR1 is SQVTM and CDR2 is ANQGSEA. The V segment lost 6 bases and the J segment 2 bases; nucleotides outside the gene matches: 8. The CDR3 runs 14 residues. This CDR3 is CSVGPGQANTEAFF. The CDR3 coding sequence is TGCAGCGTCGGACCGGGACAGGCAAACACTGAAGCTTTCTTT.